This T cell receptor (beta chain) was recorded in a study of blood T cell repertoires in COVID-19. About the research overall: The United States, Italy and Spain were the sources of the acute and convalescent COVID-19 samples. From T cells, B-cell-depleted T cells, or PBMCs came the material, which was cDNA or gDNA.

This clone appeared once. This CDR3 comprises 15 residues. The germline V gene encodes CDR1 SGHRS and CDR2 YFSETQ. V was pared by 4 bases and J by 10 bases, with 21 bases between. Per the authors' pipeline: Reference gene primer amplification in the assay estimated nucleated cell counts. Clones were read by immunoSEQ multiplex PCR, and TCRdb kept only the in-frame ones, dropping some. The DNA was the basis for D and trimming; V, J and clone size are from that table. This table has 140,000 to 150,000 clones, 87% appearing once. Material for sequencing was peripheral blood. This receptor was taken from a woman aged 45-65 years with acute or convalescent COVID-19. The rearrangement joins TRBV5-1 to TRBJ2-1; D is perhaps TRBD2 (7 bases). CDR3 DNA: TGCGCCAGCAGCCCCGAAGTGGGGGGGCCTAGCGAGCAGTTCTTC. Its translation: CASSPEVGGPSEQFF.